This T cell receptor beta chain is from a study of cytotoxic CD8 clonotypes in ibrutinib-treated CLL. Study details: Of a cohort that held some twelve relapsed/refractory and 15 treatment-naive patients, under 18 were IGHV unmutated.

TCRdb's table, derived via immunoSEQ multiplex PCR, lists solely in-frame clones and lacks some. The sample comprises approximately 130,000 clones, around four fifths of which are singletons, and about 3.3% rests with the top ten. This specimen consisted of PBMCs, obtained after 24 months of ibrutinib treatment. The sequence derives from a human donor with chronic lymphocytic leukemia.

The CDR3 nucleotides are TGTGCCAGCAATGGCGGAGAGACCCAGTACTTC. Translation gives CASNGGETQYF. This rearrangement joins TRBV2 to TRBJ2-5; no firm D call. CDR1 is SNHLY and CDR2 is FYNNEI in the germline V gene. V gave up 7 bases and J gave up 4 bases, with 7 bases separating them. The CDR3 loop spans 11 amino acids.